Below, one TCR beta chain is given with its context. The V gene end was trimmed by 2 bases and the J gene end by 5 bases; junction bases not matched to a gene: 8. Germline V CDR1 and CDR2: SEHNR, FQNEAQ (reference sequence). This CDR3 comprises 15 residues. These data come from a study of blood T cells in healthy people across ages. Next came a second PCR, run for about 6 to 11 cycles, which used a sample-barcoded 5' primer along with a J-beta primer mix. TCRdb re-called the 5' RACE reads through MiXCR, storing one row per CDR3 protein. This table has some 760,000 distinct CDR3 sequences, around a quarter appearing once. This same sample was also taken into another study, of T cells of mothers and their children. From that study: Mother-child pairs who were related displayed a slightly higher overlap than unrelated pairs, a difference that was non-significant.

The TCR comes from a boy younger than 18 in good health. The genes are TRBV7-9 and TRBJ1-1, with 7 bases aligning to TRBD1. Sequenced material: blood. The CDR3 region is CASSLRTGQETEAFF. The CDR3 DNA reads TGTGCCAGCAGCTTAAGGACAGGCCAGGAGACTGAAGCTTTCTTT.